The rows below give T cell receptor beta chains drawn from one sample of a study of T cell responses to AZD1222 COVID-19 vaccine. Produced via immunoSEQ multiplex PCR; TCRdb's table is partial and in-frame only. There are 100,000 to 150,000 clones in the sample; around 86% occur only once, and 5.5% to 7% lies in the top ten. This specimen consisted of peripheral blood, obtained on day 0 of AZD1222 vaccination. The receptors originated from an adult in good health. The CDR3 runs from the conserved cysteine through the conserved F or W. D genes are given only for firm matches. The listing skips clone size in some rows; elsewhere it reads once, few, many or a size class.

clone_size	v_call	d_call	j_call	cdr3_aa	cdr3_nt
-	TRBV6-1	TRBD1	TRBJ2-6	CASSELYWDSPYGANVLTF	TGTGCCAGCAGTGAACTGTATTGGGACAGCCCCTACGGGGCCAACGTCCTGACTTTC
-	TRBV24-1	TRBD1	TRBJ1-1	CATRVDRESEAFF	TGTGCCACCAGGGTAGACAGGGAGAGTGAAGCTTTCTTT
-	TRBV5-4	-	TRBJ1-1	CASSFDSLNTEAFF	TGTGCCAGCAGCTTTGACAGTTTGAACACTGAAGCTTTCTTT
-	TRBV4-2	TRBD1	TRBJ2-3	CASSPRTGGTDTQYF	TGTGCCAGCAGCCCTCGGACAGGGGGCACAGATACGCAGTATTTT
-	TRBV2	-	TRBJ1-2	CASSQARAGKSYTF	TGTGCCAGCAGTCAGGCCAGAGCGGGGAAGTCCTACACCTTC
-	TRBV19	TRBD1	TRBJ2-7	CASSYRDSASYEQYF	TGTGCCAGTAGTTATCGGGACAGCGCCTCCTACGAGCAGTACTTC
-	TRBV18	-	TRBJ1-2	CASSPSHGYGYTF	TGTGCCAGCTCACCTTCCCACGGGTATGGCTACACCTTC
-	TRBV5-6	-	TRBJ2-5	CASSRGTYQETQYF	TGTGCCAGCAGCCGCGGGACTTACCAAGAGACCCAGTACTTC
-	TRBV3-1/TRBV3-2	-	TRBJ1-2	CASSLISGSGGYTF	TGTGCCAGCAGCCTTATCTCAGGGTCTGGTGGCTACACCTTC
once	TRBV10-3	-	TRBJ2-2	CAIRVTGNTGELFF	TGTGCCATCAGAGTAACAGGGAACACCGGGGAGCTGTTTTTT
-	TRBV2	TRBD2	TRBJ2-7	CATTLLGGAGYEQYF	TGTGCCACCACTCTTCTCGGGGGGGCAGGATACGAGCAGTACTTC
-	TRBV30	-	TRBJ1-2	CAWRRDGNYGYTF	TGTGCCTGGAGGCGGGACGGGAACTATGGCTACACCTTC
-	TRBV9	-	TRBJ1-2	CASSVVGGAFGYTF	TGTGCCAGCAGCGTAGTGGGGGGCGCGTTTGGCTACACCTTC
-	TRBV12-5	-	TRBJ1-5	CASGLEINQPQHF	TGTGCTAGTGGTTTGGAGATAAATCAGCCCCAGCATTTT
-	TRBV15	TRBD1	TRBJ1-2	CATSRAPEGARGYTF	TGTGCCACCAGCAGAGCTCCCGAGGGGGCGCGTGGCTACACCTTC
-	TRBV2	-	TRBJ1-6	CASLIKSPLHF	TGTGCCAGCCTTATAAAATCACCCCTCCACTTT
few	TRBV27	-	TRBJ1-1	CASSLKANTEAFF	TGTGCCAGCAGTTTAAAGGCGAACACTGAAGCTTTCTTT
-	TRBV12-3/TRBV12-4	-	TRBJ1-5	CASSLTDAPQHF	TGTGCCAGCAGCCTAACAGATGCGCCCCAGCATTTT
once	TRBV2	-	TRBJ1-3	CASSEEQSTGNTIYF	TGTGCCAGCAGTGAAGAGCAGAGTACTGGAAACACCATATATTTT
once	TRBV6-2/TRBV6-3	-	TRBJ1-2	CASSYSGQTYGYTF	TGTGCCAGCAGTTACTCGGGGCAGACCTATGGCTACACCTTC
-	TRBV25-1	TRBD2	TRBJ2-1	CASSVSGGWGEQFF	TGTGCCAGCAGTGTAAGCGGGGGGTGGGGTGAGCAGTTCTTC
-	TRBV6-5	-	TRBJ1-2	CASSYSDESGYTF	TGTGCCAGCAGTTACTCGGATGAATCTGGCTACACCTTC
-	TRBV6-6	-	TRBJ1-2	CASSQTGTTNFNGYTF	TGTGCCAGCAGCCAGACCGGGACAACGAACTTTAATGGCTACACCTTC
once	TRBV27	-	TRBJ1-2	CASRQTGLYGYTF	TGTGCCAGCAGGCAAACAGGGCTCTATGGCTACACCTTC
-	TRBV11-3	TRBD2	TRBJ2-1	CASSLLAGGDNEQFF	TGTGCCAGCAGCTTATTGGCGGGGGGCGACAATGAGCAGTTCTTC
-	TRBV29-1	-	TRBJ1-1	CSVDGGDTEAFF	TGCAGCGTTGATGGCGGCGACACTGAAGCTTTCTTT
-	TRBV7-9	-	TRBJ2-1	CAGSGLNEQFF	TGTGCCGGATCAGGGTTAAATGAGCAGTTCTTC
-	TRBV5-1	TRBD1	TRBJ2-7	CASSLVVTGTYEQYF	TGCGCCAGCAGCTTGGTGGTGACAGGGACCTACGAGCAGTACTTC
-	TRBV30	-	TRBJ1-3	CAWSVQGYGNTIYF	TGTGCCTGGAGTGTACAGGGTTATGGAAACACCATATATTTT
-	TRBV19	-	TRBJ1-3	CASSHPTVSGNTIYF	TGTGCCAGTAGTCACCCGACGGTATCTGGAAACACCATATATTTT
-	TRBV6-2/TRBV6-3	-	TRBJ1-2	CASSYPRGGYTF	TGTGCCAGCAGTTACCCCCGGGGAGGCTACACCTTC
-	TRBV27	-	TRBJ1-5	CASASGRDAQPQHF	TGTGCCAGCGCGTCGGGGAGGGACGCTCAGCCCCAGCATTTT
-	TRBV11-2	TRBD1	TRBJ1-4	CASSLQGAREKLFF	TGTGCCAGCAGCTTACAGGGGGCAAGGGAAAAACTGTTTTTT
-	TRBV6-1	TRBD2	TRBJ2-7	CASSERAGGPYEQYF	TGTGCCAGCAGTGAACGGGCGGGGGGGCCTTACGAGCAGTACTTC
-	TRBV4-3	TRBD1	TRBJ1-5	CASSQNTGARNQPQHF	TGCGCCAGCAGCCAAAACACAGGGGCGCGCAATCAGCCCCAGCATTTT
-	TRBV3-1/TRBV3-2	TRBD2	TRBJ2-7	CASSGGLAYEQYF	TGTGCCAGCAGTGGGGGACTAGCTTACGAGCAGTACTTC
once	TRBV7-8	TRBD2	TRBJ2-1	CASSTERASGGNNEQFF	TGTGCCAGCTCCACCGAGAGGGCTAGCGGGGGGAACAATGAGCAGTTCTTC
-	TRBV7-3	-	TRBJ2-2	CARWKQYFTGELFF	TGTGCCAGATGGAAACAGTACTTCACCGGGGAGCTGTTTTTT
once	TRBV10-1	-	TRBJ1-1	CASSDAMNTEAFF	TGCGCCAGCAGTGATGCAATGAACACTGAAGCTTTCTTT
few	TRBV10-3	-	TRBJ1-3	CAIKEGVGNTIYF	TGTGCCATCAAGGAGGGGGTCGGAAACACCATATATTTT
-	TRBV2	-	TRBJ1-1	CASSEAGEAFF	TGTGCCAGCAGTGAAGCCGGGGAAGCTTTCTTT
-	TRBV7-9	TRBD1	TRBJ1-2	CASSFGTGGDYGYTF	TGTGCCAGCAGCTTCGGGACAGGGGGGGACTATGGCTACACCTTC
-	TRBV5-4	-	TRBJ1-2	CASSPWKGGYTF	TGTGCCAGCAGCCCCTGGAAGGGCGGCTACACCTTC
-	TRBV7-3	-	TRBJ2-1	CASSLDRRQFF	TGTGCCAGCAGCTTGGATCGTCGCCAGTTCTTC
-	TRBV7-9	-	TRBJ2-5	CASSFGETQYF	TGTGCCAGCAGCTTTGGTGAGACCCAGTACTTC
-	TRBV9	-	TRBJ2-3	CASSVEGSPTDTQYF	TGTGCCAGCAGCGTAGAAGGGTCTCCCACAGATACGCAGTATTTT
-	TRBV3-1/TRBV3-2	-	TRBJ2-5	CASSQQTSVETQYF	TGTGCCAGCAGCCAACAGACCAGCGTCGAGACCCAGTACTTC
-	TRBV12-5	-	TRBJ1-5	CASGDSNNQPQHF	TGTGCTAGTGGGGACAGCAACAATCAGCCCCAGCATTTT